This record covers a single T cell receptor beta chain. Sorting with CD45RO/CCR7/CD25/CD127/CD95/CD27 yielded naive, central memory, regulatory and stem-like memory CD4+ cells. The V end lost 4 bases, the J end lost 4 bases, and 13 bases lay between the germline ends. This CDR3 is built from 14 residues. Germline values: CDR1 SGHTA, CDR2 FQGTGA. TCRB transcripts that were expressed got sequenced, as all of the isolated RNA had been reverse transcribed. TCRdb's table, derived via immunoSEQ multiplex PCR, lists solely in-frame clones and lacks some. The table lists hundreds of thousands of clones, about 12% of them singletons. This sample was taken from a study of beta chain features in type 1 diabetes.

The receptor was isolated from a man between 18 and 35 years old in good health. This rearrangement joins TRBV7-3 to TRBJ2-5, with a possible D match to TRBD1 (5 bases). Source material: naive CD4+ T cells from blood. The CDR3 loop reads CASSSGGAGETQYF. Here the CDR3 DNA reads TGTGCCAGCAGCTCCGGTGGGGCCGGAGAGACCCAGTACTTC. The entire variable domain, with the rest obtained from reference TRBV7-3 and TRBJ2-5, is as follows: GAGVSQTPSNKVTEKGKYVELRCDPISGHTALYWYRQSLGQGPEFLIYFQGTGAADDSGLPNDRFFAVRPEGSVSTLKIQRTERGDSAVYLCASSSGGAGETQYFGPGTRLLVL.